These 6 T cell receptor beta chains came from one sample sequenced in a study of low-dose radiotherapy and immunotherapy resistance in tumors (dated by TCRdb to 2021 to 2024). This sample was sequenced with an Illumina HiSeq 2500. Superscript III and a set of TRAV- and TRBV-specific primers were used to synthesize first-strand cDNA, so that both TCRalpha and TCRbeta chains were covered. A roughly 19-cycle PCR with Phusion amplified the TCRs, pairing a constant-region primer with the adapter that was attached to the V primers. TCRdb trimmed public reads at Q25 via fastp, called clones via MiXCR and kept in-frame beta chains. Entries that share a CDR3 protein sequence are merged under the most common genes and DNA. The sample table records tens of thousands of distinct CDR3 sequences; about 26% of these occur just once. The top ten hold 6% to 7% of the sample. What the time point label conveys for this sample: before trial treatment.

The source was PBMCs, collected before treatment. Every receptor here comes from a male donor with rectosigmoid adenocarcinoma.

This chain connects TRBV12-5 to TRBJ1-2; D ambiguous. This CDR3 has 12 amino acids. V lost 1 base to trimming and J lost 2 bases, with 2 bases between them. Germline loops: CDR1 LGHNT, CDR2 FRNRAP. The CDR3 DNA sequence: TGTGCTAGTGGTTTGGACAACTATGGCTACACCTTC. It codes for CASGLDNYGYTF.

There are many counts of this clonotype. This sequence joins TRBV25-1 and TRBJ2-1, with D tentatively TRBD1 (7 bases). This CDR3 comprises 12 residues. Trimming took 3 bases from V and 15 from J, leaving 15 bases between them. Germline CDR1 MGHDK, CDR2 SYGVNS. CDR3 amino acids: CASSEQGGRRFF. CDR3 DNA sequence: TGTGCCAGCAGTGAGCAGGGGGGACGGCGGTTCTTC. Full variable domain (missing parts from reference TRBV25-1 and TRBJ2-1): EADIYQTPRYLVIGTGKKITLECSQTMGHDKMYWYQQDPGMELHLIHYSYGVNSTEKGDLSSESTVSRIRTEHFPLTLESARPSHTSQYLCASSEQGGRRFFGPGTRLTVL.

The chain employs TRBV3-1 and TRBJ2-7, with 7 bases matching TRBD2. The J call is doubtful: the DNA matches TRBJ2-1 better. This CDR3 comprises 17 residues. Germline lookup yields CDR1 LGHDT and CDR2 YNNKEL (reference sequence). CDR3 DNA sequence: TGTGCCAGCAGCTCGGCCGATCGATACTCCCTTGGGGGGGAACAGTTCTTC. It encodes CASSSADRYSLGGEQFF.

On this clonotype itself: This likely traces to a read error, being one base from a far larger clone. The chain's CDR3 is CASSQGLTETQYF. The DNA of the CDR3 is TGCGCCAGCAGCCAGGGACTGACGGAGACCCAGTACTTC. The gene calls are TRBV5-1 and TRBJ2-5; weak D call: TRBD2 (6 bases). CDR1 SGHRS and CDR2 YFSETQ come from the germline V gene. The CDR3 contains 13 residues. Trimming cost V 4 bases and J 5 bases, with 12 bases left between them.

In this sample, this clonotype turned up once. V is TRBV6-4 and J is TRBJ2-1, with D hard to call. V was shortened by 3 bases and J by 0 bases, with 9 bases between the two germline ends. Germline CDR1 MRHNA, CDR2 SNTAGT. The CDR3 extends over 15 amino acids. As DNA, the CDR3 is TGTGCCAGCAGTGAACAGCCGAGCTCCTACAATGAGCAGTTCTTC. It encodes CASSEQPSSYNEQFF.

This clonotype has at least ten counts. The V gene is TRBV7-7, the J gene TRBJ2-5; D possibly matches TRBD1 or TRBD2 (5 bases each). The CDR3 contains 14 residues. The germline V gene encodes CDR1 SSHAT and CDR2 FNYEAQ (reference sequence). V lost 6 bases and J 2 bases, leaving 13 bases between the germline ends. The CDR3 DNA reads TGTGCCAGCAGTCTCTCGAGGGGTCAAGAGACCCAGTACTTC. It encodes CASSLSRGQETQYF.